The source of this T cell receptor beta chain is a study of blood T cell repertoires in COVID-19 (TCRdb year 2020). The study in broad terms: Collaborator samples came from the United States, Italy and Spain and covered acute and convalescent phases of COVID-19. The prospective study material was composed of cDNA or gDNA derived from T cells, B-cell-depleted T cells, or PBMCs. Deeply sampled blood TCRbeta repertoires from subjects exposed to, actively infected with, or recovered from COVID-19 were included in the dataset. The repertoires were released in a freely available public database meant as a resource for research on the immune response to SARS-CoV-2. The samples were drawn from two sources: the first 160 participants of the ongoing ImmuneRACE study, and fewer than 1,500 subjects contributed by 6 global collaborators. Nearly every sample came with metadata listing a de-identified subject ID, COVID-19 status, age in years and sex. Where available, HLA class I and class II types were taken from metadata supplied by the sample provider and were not determined by assay-based typing.

A remark on this clone: Its specific antigen is unknown. The input lacks base qualities; no much larger clone sits a single base away.

TCRbeta CDR3 regions were amplified from genomic DNA using the immunoSEQ Assay, a bias-controlled multiplex PCR. Processing in the source paper ran as follows. Within the assay, amplification of reference gene primers was used to estimate how many nucleated cells each sample contained. Sequence reads were collapsed and filtered to measure the absolute abundance of every unique TCRbeta CDR3 rearrangement. For each sample, productive Simpson clonality was calculated by taking the square root of Simpson's diversity index across productive rearrangements. TCRdb mirrors the immuneACCESS table, restricted to in-frame sequences. Some clones are absent from its copies; in checked studies, under half trace to an unresolved V gene, and the reason for the others is unknown. That table is the source of V, J and clone size, and D and trimming were worked out from the DNA. This sample is represented by 210,000 or so clones; under 85% of them were singletons. Of the sample, around 1.8% is held by the ten largest clones.

CDR1 is given as SGHNT and CDR2 as YENEEA, both from the germline V gene. Cut back by 3 bases and 4 bases, the V and J ends lie 15 bases apart. Counted from cysteine to phenylalanine, this CDR3 has 16 amino acids. Only the CDR3 part of the read is kept: 48 bases, read in frame from the first base. Enrolling through a virtual design, the prospective study's participants ranged in age from roughly 18 to 95 years and lived across 24 United States geographic areas. In the prospective study, participants were assigned to cohorts based on the clinical history participants reported in a screening survey and a study questionnaire. Recovered participants in ImmuneRACE Cohort 3 were defined as having two consecutive negative NP/OP PCR tests, clearance from a healthcare professional, or resolution of symptoms. Mobile phlebotomists in the prospective study collected whole blood, serum and a nasopharyngeal or oropharyngeal swab from every participant. Additional blood draws and questionnaires over an approximately two-month period could optionally be provided by prospective study participants. Blood samples from the prospective study were shipped frozen or at room temperature prior to DNA extraction.

Study-level results and caveats: The amount of clinical and demographic metadata varied by source and participant and was provided uncurated.

The sequencing input was PBMCs or T cells enriched from blood (not recorded which). The receptor was derived from a man between 60 and 75 years old who had recovered from COVID-19. Rearrangement joined TRBV11-3 to TRBJ2-2, and TRBD2 may be the D gene, going by 6 matching bases. The nucleotides are TGTGCCAGCAGCTTTGGCGTTAGCGGATCCACCGGGGAGCTGTTTTTT. The encoded protein is CASSFGVSGSTGELFF.